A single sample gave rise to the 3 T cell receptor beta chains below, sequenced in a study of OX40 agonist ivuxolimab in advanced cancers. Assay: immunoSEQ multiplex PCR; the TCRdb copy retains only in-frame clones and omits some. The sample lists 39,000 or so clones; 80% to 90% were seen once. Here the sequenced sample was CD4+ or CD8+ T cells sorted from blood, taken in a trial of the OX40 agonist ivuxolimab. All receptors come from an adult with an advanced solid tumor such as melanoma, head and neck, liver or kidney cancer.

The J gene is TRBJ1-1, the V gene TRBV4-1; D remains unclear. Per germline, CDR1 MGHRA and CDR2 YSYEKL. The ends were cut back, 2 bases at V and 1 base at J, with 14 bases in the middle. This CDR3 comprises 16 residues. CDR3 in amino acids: CASSQTGKTANTEAFF. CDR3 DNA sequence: TGCGCCAGCAGCCAAACGGGGAAAACAGCGAACACTGAAGCTTTCTTT.

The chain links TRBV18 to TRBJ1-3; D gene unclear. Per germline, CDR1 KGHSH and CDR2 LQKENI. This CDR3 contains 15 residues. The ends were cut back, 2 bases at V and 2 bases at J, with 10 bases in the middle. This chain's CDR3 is CASSPRGRTGNTIYF. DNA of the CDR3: TGTGCCAGCTCACCAAGAGGAAGAACTGGAAACACCATATATTTT.

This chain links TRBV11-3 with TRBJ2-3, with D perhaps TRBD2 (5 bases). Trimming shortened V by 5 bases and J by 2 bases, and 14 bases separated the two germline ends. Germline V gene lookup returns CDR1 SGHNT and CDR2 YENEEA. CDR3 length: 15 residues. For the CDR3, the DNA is TGTGCCAGCAGCCCCCGGGAAGTGACCACAGATACGCAGTATTTT. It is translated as CASSPREVTTDTQYF.